This TCR beta chain was sequenced in a study of neurological immune-mediated disorders. Findings of the study overall: The greatest degree of TCR clonal expansion was observed in HTLV-1-associated myelopathy, with the lowest in multiple sclerosis, below that of healthy controls.

Germline V gene data show CDR1 as DFQATT and CDR2 as SNEGSKA (reference sequence). The CDR3 has 11 amino acids. V was pared by 3 bases and J by 8 bases, with 10 bases between. Over 200 million TCR-beta sequences (from 15-18 subjects) were yielded by each sequencing run. From the 5' RACE reads, TCRdb called clonotypes with MiXCR, one entry per CDR3 protein. The sample yields about 120,000 distinct CDR3 sequences, more than 2.5% seen once. This clonotype has ten or more counts. Its matching antigen is unknown. V is TRBV20-1 and J is TRBJ1-2, with a possible D match to TRBD1 (6 bases). The receptor was derived from a woman in her twenties or thirties with multiple sclerosis. Sequencing used PBMCs. This CDR3 reads CSASYREGYTF. Here the CDR3 DNA reads TGCAGTGCTAGCTACAGGGAAGGCTACACCTTC.